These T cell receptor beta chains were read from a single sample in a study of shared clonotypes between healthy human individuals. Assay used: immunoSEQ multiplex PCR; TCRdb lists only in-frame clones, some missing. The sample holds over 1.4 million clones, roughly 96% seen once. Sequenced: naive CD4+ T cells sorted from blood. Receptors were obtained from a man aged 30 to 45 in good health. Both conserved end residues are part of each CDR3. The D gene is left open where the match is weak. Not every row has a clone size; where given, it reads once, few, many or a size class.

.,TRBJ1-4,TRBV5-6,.,CASSLPNEKLFF,TGTGCCAGCAGCTTGCCCAATGAAAAACTGTTTTTT
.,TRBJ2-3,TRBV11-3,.,CASSRRGSGDTQYF,TGTGCCAGCAGCCGTAGAGGGAGTGGAGATACGCAGTATTTT
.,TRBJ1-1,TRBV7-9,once,CASSLARVNTEAFF,TGTGCCAGCAGCTTAGCGCGTGTGAACACTGAAGCTTTCTTT
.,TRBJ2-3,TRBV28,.,CASSLVGPTDTQYF,TGTGCCAGCAGTTTAGTGGGGCCCACAGATACGCAGTATTTT
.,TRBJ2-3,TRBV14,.,CASSDPGSTDTQYF,TGTGCCAGCAGCGACCCCGGGAGCACAGATACGCAGTATTTT
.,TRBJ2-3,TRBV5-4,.,CASSSTKLRADTQYF,TGTGCCAGCAGCTCCACAAAACTGAGAGCAGATACGCAGTATTTT
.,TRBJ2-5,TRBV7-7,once,CASSRGTLGQETQYF,TGTGCTAGCAGCCGGGGGACCCTGGGGCAAGAGACCCAGTACTTC
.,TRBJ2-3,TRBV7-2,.,CASSFGRGSTDTQYF,TGTGCCAGCAGCTTCGGGCGGGGCAGCACAGATACGCAGTATTTT
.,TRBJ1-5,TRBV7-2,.,CASSLGSGKGQPQHF,TGTGCCAGCAGCTTAGGGTCAGGGAAGGGTCAGCCCCAGCATTTT
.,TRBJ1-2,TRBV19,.,CASSISKGRANYGYTF,TGTGCCAGTAGTATTTCCAAGGGAAGAGCTAACTATGGCTACACCTTC
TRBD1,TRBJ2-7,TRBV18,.,CASSPRGHGGQGIYEQYF,TGTGCCAGCTCACCACGAGGACACGGGGGACAGGGGATCTACGAGCAGTACTTC